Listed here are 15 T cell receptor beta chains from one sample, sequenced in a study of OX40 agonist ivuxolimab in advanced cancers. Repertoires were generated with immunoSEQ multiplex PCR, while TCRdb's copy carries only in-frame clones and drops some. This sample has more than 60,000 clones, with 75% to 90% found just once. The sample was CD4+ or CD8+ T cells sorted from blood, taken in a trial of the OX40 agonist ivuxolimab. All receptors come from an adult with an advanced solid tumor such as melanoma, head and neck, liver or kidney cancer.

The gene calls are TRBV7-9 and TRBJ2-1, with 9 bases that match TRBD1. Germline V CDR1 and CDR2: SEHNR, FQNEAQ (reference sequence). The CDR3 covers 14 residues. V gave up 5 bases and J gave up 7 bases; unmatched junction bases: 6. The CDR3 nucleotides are TGTGCCAGCAGCCCCGGACAGGGGCGTAATGAGCAGTTCTTC. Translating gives CASSPGQGRNEQFF.

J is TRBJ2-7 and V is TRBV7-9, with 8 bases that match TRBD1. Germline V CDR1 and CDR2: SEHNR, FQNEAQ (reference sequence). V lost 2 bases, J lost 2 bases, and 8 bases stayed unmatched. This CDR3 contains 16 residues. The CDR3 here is CASSLLQGAKAYEQYF. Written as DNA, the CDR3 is TGTGCCAGCAGCTTATTGCAGGGGGCCAAAGCCTACGAGCAGTACTTC.

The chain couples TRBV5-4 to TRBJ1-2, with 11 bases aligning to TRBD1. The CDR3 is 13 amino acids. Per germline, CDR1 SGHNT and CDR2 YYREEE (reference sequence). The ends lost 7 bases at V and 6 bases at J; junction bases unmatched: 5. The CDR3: CASEGQGADGYTF. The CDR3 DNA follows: TGTGCCAGCGAAGGACAGGGGGCGGATGGCTACACCTTC.

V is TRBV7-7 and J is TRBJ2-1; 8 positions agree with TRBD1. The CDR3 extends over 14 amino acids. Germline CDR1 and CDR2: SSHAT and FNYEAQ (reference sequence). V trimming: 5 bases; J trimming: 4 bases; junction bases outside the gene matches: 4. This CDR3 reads CASSETGAYNEQFF. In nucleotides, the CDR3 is TGTGCCAGCAGCGAGACAGGGGCTTACAATGAGCAGTTCTTC.

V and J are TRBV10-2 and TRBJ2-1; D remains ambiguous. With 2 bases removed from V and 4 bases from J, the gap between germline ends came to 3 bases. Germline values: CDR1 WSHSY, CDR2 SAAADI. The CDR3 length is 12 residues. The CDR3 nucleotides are TGCGCCAGCAGTGAGGCTTACAATGAGCAGTTCTTC. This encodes CASSEAYNEQFF.

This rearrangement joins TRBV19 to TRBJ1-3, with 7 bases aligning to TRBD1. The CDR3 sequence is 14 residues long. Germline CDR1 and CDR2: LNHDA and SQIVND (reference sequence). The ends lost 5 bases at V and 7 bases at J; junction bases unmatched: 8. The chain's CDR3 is CASSEGAHWNTIYF. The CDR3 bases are TGTGCCAGTAGTGAGGGGGCGCATTGGAACACCATATATTTT.

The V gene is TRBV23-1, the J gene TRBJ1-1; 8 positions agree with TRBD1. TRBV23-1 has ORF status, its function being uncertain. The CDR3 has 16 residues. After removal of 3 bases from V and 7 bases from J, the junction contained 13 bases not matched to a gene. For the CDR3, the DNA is TGCGCCAGCAGTCAGTCGGACAGGGCCAAAGACCTTGAAGCTTTCTTT. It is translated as CASSQSDRAKDLEAFF.

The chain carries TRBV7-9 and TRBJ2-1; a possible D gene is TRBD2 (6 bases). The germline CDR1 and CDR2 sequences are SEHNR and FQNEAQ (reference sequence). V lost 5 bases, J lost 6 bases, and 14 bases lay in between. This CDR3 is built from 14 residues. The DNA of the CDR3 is TGTGCCAGCAGCCCAAAACCCGGGGGCAATGAGCAGTTCTTC. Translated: CASSPKPGGNEQFF.

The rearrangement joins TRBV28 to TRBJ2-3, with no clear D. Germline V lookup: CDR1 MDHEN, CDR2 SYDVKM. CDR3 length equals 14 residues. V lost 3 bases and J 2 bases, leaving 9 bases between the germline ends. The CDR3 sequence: CASSLSPSTDTQYF. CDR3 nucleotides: TGTGCCAGCAGTTTGTCCCCCTCCACAGATACGCAGTATTTT.

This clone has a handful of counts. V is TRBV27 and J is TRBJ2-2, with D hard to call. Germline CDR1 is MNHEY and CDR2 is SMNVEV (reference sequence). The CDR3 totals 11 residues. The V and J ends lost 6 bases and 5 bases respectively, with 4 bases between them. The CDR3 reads CASSQTGELFF. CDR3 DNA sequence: TGTGCCAGCAGCCAGACCGGGGAGCTGTTTTTT.

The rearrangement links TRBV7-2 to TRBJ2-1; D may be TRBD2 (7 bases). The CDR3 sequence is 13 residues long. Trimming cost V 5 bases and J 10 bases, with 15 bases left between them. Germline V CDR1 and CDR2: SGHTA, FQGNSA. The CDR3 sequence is CASSALGGGEQFF. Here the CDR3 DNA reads TGTGCCAGCAGCGCCTTGGGGGGGGGCGAGCAGTTCTTC. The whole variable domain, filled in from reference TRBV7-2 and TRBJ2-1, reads GAGVSQSPSNKVTEKGKDVELRCDPISGHTALYWYRQSLGQGLEFLIYFQGNSAPDKSGLPSDRFSAERTGGSVSTLTIQRTQQEDSAVYLCASSALGGGEQFFGPGTRLTVL.

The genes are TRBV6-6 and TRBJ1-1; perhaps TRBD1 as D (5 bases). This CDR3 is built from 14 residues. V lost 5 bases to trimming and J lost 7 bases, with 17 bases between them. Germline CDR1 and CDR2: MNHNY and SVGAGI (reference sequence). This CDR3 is CASSPRGVGIEAFF. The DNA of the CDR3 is TGTGCCAGCAGTCCCCGGGGGGTCGGGATTGAAGCTTTCTTT.

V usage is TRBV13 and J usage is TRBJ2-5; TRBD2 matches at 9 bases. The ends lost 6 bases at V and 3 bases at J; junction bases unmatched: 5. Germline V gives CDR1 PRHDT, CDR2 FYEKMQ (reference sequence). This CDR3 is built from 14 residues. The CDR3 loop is CASRLTSGEETQYF. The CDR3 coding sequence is TGTGCCAGCAGATTGACTAGCGGCGAAGAGACCCAGTACTTC.

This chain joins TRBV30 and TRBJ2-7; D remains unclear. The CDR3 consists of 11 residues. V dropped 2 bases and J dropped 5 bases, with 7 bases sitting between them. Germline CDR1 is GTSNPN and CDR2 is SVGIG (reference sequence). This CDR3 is CAWSPVDEQYF. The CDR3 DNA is TGTGCCTGGAGTCCTGTAGACGAGCAGTACTTC.

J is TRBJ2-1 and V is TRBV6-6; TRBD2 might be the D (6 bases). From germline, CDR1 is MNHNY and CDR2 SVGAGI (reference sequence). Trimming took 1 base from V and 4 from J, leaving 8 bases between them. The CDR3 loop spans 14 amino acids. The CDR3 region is CASSYWGEYNEQFF. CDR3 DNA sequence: TGTGCCAGCAGTTACTGGGGGGAATACAATGAGCAGTTCTTC.